There are a few counts of the clone carrying this TCR beta chain. CDR3 size: 12 residues. V was pared by 3 bases and J by 10 bases, with 11 bases between. CDR1 is MDHEN, CDR2 SYDVKM, per germline. This specimen belongs to a study of response to subunit inactivated influenza vaccine. One entry per CDR3 protein, called by TCRdb with MiXCR from the RT-PCR reads. This sample has about 780,000 distinct CDR3 sequences, with approximately 17% found just once. The receptor was isolated from a man over 45 who received an inactivated influenza vaccine. The V gene is TRBV28, the J gene TRBJ2-3; D remains ambiguous. The source material was PBMCs from blood, sampled roughly 5 days after vaccination. CDR3 nucleotide sequence: TGTGCCAGCAGTTTTAGGAATAGGCCGCAGTATTTT. It translates to CASSFRNRPQYF.